This TCR beta chain derives from a study of T-cell reconstitution after alpha-beta-depleted transplantation in children. Study-level points and caveats: After transplant, high TCRbeta diversity at day 60 in some patients arose from surviving recipient T cells and thymic progenitors. In patients about two months after transplant, alpha-beta T cells reportedly arose from several hundred expanded graft clones. T-cell counts and diversity at one year following transplant were attributed mainly to newly produced T cells.

The TCRbeta library incorporated unique molecular identifiers. One entry per CDR3 protein results from TCRdb running MiXCR on the PCR reads. In the table there are around 300,000 distinct CDR3 sequences, about 9.5% of which are singletons. This clonotype was observed at least ten times. Its specificity is not known. Germline V gives CDR1 SQVTM, CDR2 ANQGSEA. Germline trimming cut 4 bases from V and 2 bases from J; bases unmatched to any gene: 4. The CDR3 spans 14 residues. The material was PBMCs, obtained before TCRalphabeta/CD19-depleted stem cell transplant. The origin of this receptor is a boy in the first two years of life with acute myeloid leukemia, due to receive a stem cell transplant. This chain uses TRBV29-1 with TRBJ1-3, with 8 bases fitting TRBD1. The CDR3 loop is CSVVSTGAGNTIYF. Written as DNA, the CDR3 is TGCAGCGTTGTCTCGACAGGGGCTGGAAACACCATATATTTT.